Shown below are 16 T cell receptor beta chains from a single sample sequenced in a study of T cells after posttransplantation cyclophosphamide. The protocol was immunoSEQ multiplex PCR, while the TCRdb copy is restricted to in-frame clones and leaves out a portion. Sampling found around 44,000 clones, none seen once. Input material: PBMCs. The receptors derive from a man in his forties in good health, CMV-negative, and a related stem cell transplant donor.

This clone was seen many times. The chain uses TRBV5-1 and TRBJ1-2; 8 positions agree with TRBD1. The CDR3 has 14 amino acids. The V segment lost 4 bases and the J segment 4 bases; nucleotides outside the gene matches: 6. Germline-derived CDR1 and CDR2 are SGHRS and YFSETQ. CDR3 bases: TGCGCCAGCAGCGATCGGGACAGGAGCTATGGCTACACCTTC. Encoded protein: CASSDRDRSYGYTF.

This clone was counted ten times or more. V is TRBV7-9 and J is TRBJ1-2; D gene ambiguous. Trimming removed 3 bases at V and 2 bases at J, with 7 bases between. Looked up from germline, CDR1 is SEHNR and CDR2 is FQNEAQ (reference sequence). The length of the CDR3 is 13 residues. CDR3 DNA sequence: TGTGCCAGCAGCTTGCGAGAGAACTATGGCTACACCTTC. Residues: CASSLRENYGYTF.

In this sample, this clone turned up a few times. The rearrangement links TRBV14 to TRBJ1-2, with 11 bases fitting TRBD1. Germline assignment: CDR1 SGHDN and CDR2 FVKESK. V lost 1 base, J lost 4 bases, and 2 bases stayed unmatched. This CDR3 is built from 15 residues. CDR3 region: CASSQGTGGSYGYTF. CDR3 nucleotide sequence: TGTGCCAGCAGCCAAGGGACAGGGGGCAGCTATGGCTACACCTTC.

This clone was observed many times. The genes are TRBV19 and TRBJ2-1; D is perhaps TRBD2 (6 bases). CDR1 and CDR2 (germline): LNHDA, SQIVND (reference sequence). The V and J ends lost 6 bases and 7 bases respectively, with 16 bases between them. CDR3 size: 14 residues. CDR3 DNA sequence: TGTGCCAGTAGGCGGGGAGCCGAAAAAAATGAGCAGTTCTTC. This gives the protein CASRRGAEKNEQFF.

A few counts support this clone. This chain links TRBV6-5 with TRBJ1-1, with a weak D call TRBD1 (6 bases). The CDR3 consists of 13 residues. CDR1 and CDR2 from the germline V gene are MNHEY and SVGAGI. V lost 6 bases and J 1 base, leaving 9 bases between the germline ends. The CDR3 region is CASRQGQNTEAFF. For the CDR3, the DNA is TGTGCCAGCAGGCAGGGACAGAACACTGAAGCTTTCTTT.

Many counts were recorded for this clone. V gene TRBV7-3 combines with J gene TRBJ2-7, with TRBD2 matching 13 bases. Germline-derived CDR1 and CDR2 are SGHTA and FQGTGA. The CDR3 is made up of 18 amino acids. The ends lost 1 base at V and 2 bases at J; junction bases unmatched: 8. CDR3 residues: CASSLIAGTSGTTYEQYF. CDR3 nucleotides: TGTGCCAGCAGCTTAATAGCGGGGACTAGCGGGACTACCTACGAGCAGTACTTC.

This clone has ten or more counts. The chain has TRBV6-5 and TRBJ1-1; 10 bases align to TRBD1. Per germline, CDR1 MNHEY and CDR2 SVGAGI. This CDR3 has 14 amino acids. V shed 6 bases, J shed 4 bases, and the junction held 5 bases outside the gene matches. CDR3 in amino acids: CASRPTGGGTEAFF. The CDR3 nucleotides are TGTGCCAGCAGACCGACAGGGGGCGGCACTGAAGCTTTCTTT.

The rearrangement uses TRBV6-5 and TRBJ2-1; TRBD2 is a possible D gene (5 bases). V lost 8 bases and J lost 7, with 18 bases in between. Germline V gives CDR1 MNHEY, CDR2 SVGAGI. The CDR3 spans 14 residues. The DNA of the CDR3 is TGTGCCAGCCGCCAAAGGAGGATCCAAAATGAGCAGTTCTTC. The encoded protein is CASRQRRIQNEQFF.

This clone was counted many times. The V call is TRBV19, the J call TRBJ2-1; 8 nucleotides agree with TRBD2. CDR1 is LNHDA and CDR2 is SQIVND in the germline V gene (reference sequence). Trimming removed 2 bases from V and 6 bases from J; junction bases left unmatched: 9. The CDR3 consists of 16 residues. In DNA form, the CDR3 reads TGTGCCAGTAGTATACTCAGCGGGAGTTATTCCAATGAGCAGTTCTTC. Its protein product is CASSILSGSYSNEQFF.

This clone was recorded many times. The chain uses TRBV5-5 and TRBJ2-1; perhaps TRBD1 as D (6 bases). Germline assignment: CDR1 SGHKS and CDR2 YYEKEE (reference sequence). The CDR3 contains 12 residues. V was clipped by 4 bases and J by 8 bases, with 10 bases between them. The CDR3: CASSTGWDEQFF. The CDR3 nucleotides read TGTGCCAGCAGCACAGGGTGGGATGAGCAGTTCTTC. Together with reference TRBV5-5 and TRBJ2-1, the CDR3 gives the full variable domain: DAGVTQSPTHLIKTRGQQVTLRCSPISGHKSVSWYQQVLGQGPQFIFQYYEKEERGRGNFPDRFSARQFPNYSSELNVNALLLGDSALYLCASSTGWDEQFFGPGTRLTVL.

This clone was observed a handful of times. The rearrangement joins TRBV27 to TRBJ2-5; tentative D call: TRBD1 (6 bases). The CDR3 loop spans 13 amino acids. Germline CDR1 MNHEY, CDR2 SMNVEV (reference sequence). V lost 4 bases and J lost 5, with 11 bases in between. CDR3 bases: TGTGCCAGCAGTTACACAGGGATGGAGACCCAGTACTTC. It yields the protein CASSYTGMETQYF.

There are many counts of this clone. At one boundary the junction diverges from the germline segment, which might be a read error. J is TRBJ1-2 and V is TRBV2; 12 bases line up with TRBD1. This CDR3 region has 12 residues. Germline CDR1 and CDR2: SNHLY and FYNNEI. This chain's CDR3 is CASGDRGPYYNF. The DNA for the CDR3 is TGTGCCAGCGGGGACAGGGGGCCGTATTATAACTTC.

This clone was seen at least ten times. CDR3 nucleotide sequence: TGTGCCAGCAGCTTTGGACAGGGTGTATCTGGAAACACCATATATTTT. It encodes CASSFGQGVSGNTIYF. The V gene is TRBV7-2, the J gene TRBJ1-3; 8 nucleotides line up with TRBD1. The V and J ends lost 3 bases and 1 base, in that order; junction bases with no gene match: 5. CDR1 and CDR2 (germline): SGHTA, FQGNSA. The CDR3 totals 16 residues.

The sample holds many counts of this clone. DNA of the CDR3: TGTGCCAGCAGTGAGATCGCAGGGTACGGGCGGAACTATGGCTACACCTTC. Its translation: CASSEIAGYGRNYGYTF. V is TRBV6-1 and J is TRBJ1-2; D perhaps matches TRBD1 (5 bases). The ends were cut back, 3 bases at V and 2 bases at J, with 19 bases in the middle. The germline gives CDR1 MNHNS, CDR2 SASEGT. The CDR3 has 17 residues.

This clone was seen at least ten times. The chain has TRBV5-6 and TRBJ2-7, with D maybe TRBD1 (5 bases). CDR1 is SGHDT, CDR2 YYEEEE, per germline. Trimming pared 2 bases from V and 0 bases from J, leaving 12 bases between. The CDR3 has 15 amino acids. The CDR3 DNA follows: TGTGCCAGCAGCTTCCGGACACCCCTCTCCTACGAGCAGTACTTC. Amino acids: CASSFRTPLSYEQYF.

Ten or more counts support this clone. The chain joins TRBV5-4 to TRBJ1-3, with 9 bases lining up with TRBD1. The CDR3 is made up of 16 amino acids. V trimming: 2 bases; J trimming: 3 bases; junction bases outside the gene matches: 6. Germline loops: CDR1 SGHNT, CDR2 YYREEE (reference sequence). CDR3 region: CASSLAQGAYGNTIYF. The CDR3 nucleotides read TGTGCCAGCAGCTTAGCACAGGGGGCGTATGGAAACACCATATATTTT.